The clone carrying this T cell receptor (beta chain) was observed at least ten times. Its antigen is currently unknown. The germline CDR1 and CDR2 sequences are SGHTA and FQGTGA. V was cut by 4 bases and J by 5 bases, with 8 bases left in between. There are 13 residues in the CDR3. The data derive from a study of T cells in Graves' hyperthyroidism and ophthalmopathy. Findings of the study overall: Before onset, by a median of around 6.4 months, the model predicted ophthalmopathy.

RNA transcripts yielded amplified TCR beta CDR3 regions. The TCR CDR3 first-round RT-PCR relied on the HTBI primer set. TCRdb redid the calling of the multiplex PCR reads with MiXCR, one entry per CDR3 protein. The sample contains about 180,000 distinct CDR3 sequences, approximately 17% of which appear only once. The rearrangement links TRBV7-3 to TRBJ2-2; D is possibly TRBD2 (5 bases). This clonotype was sampled from a woman aged 50 to 60 with Graves' hyperthyroidism. The sequencing sample was made of blood. DNA of the CDR3: TGTGCCAGCAGCTCGGGAAAAACCGGGGAGCTGTTTTTT. Its translation: CASSSGKTGELFF.